This TCR beta chain was documented in a study of human T cells and chemical hapten exposure. Study as a whole: Sensitizing treatment utilized 2% DPC over a 2 cm by 2 cm portion of upper inner arm skin.

The germline gives CDR1 MDHEN, CDR2 SYDVKM. The V end was cut by 0 bases, the J end by 0 bases, with 8 bases between. This CDR3 comprises 15 residues. The time point is: pre-sensitization, week 0. Treatment specified: therapeutic diphenylcyclopropenone sensitization with weekly scalp DPC. This clonotype has a handful of counts. TCRdb recomputed calls from the RACE reads with MiXCR, one row per CDR3 protein. The table has more than 300,000 distinct CDR3 sequences, approximately 5.1% seen once. The chain recombines TRBV28 with TRBJ2-5; D not certain. The sequence was collected from a woman between 50 and 59 years old with alopecia areata. Some clones in this sample may be carry-over from other donors' samples. The sequenced sample was whole blood, obtained in connection with sensitization to the hapten diphenylcyclopropenone (DPC). CDR3 coding DNA: TGTGCCAGCAGTTTATGGGGCAGTAACCAAGAGACCCAGTACTTC. Its translation is CASSLWGSNQETQYF.